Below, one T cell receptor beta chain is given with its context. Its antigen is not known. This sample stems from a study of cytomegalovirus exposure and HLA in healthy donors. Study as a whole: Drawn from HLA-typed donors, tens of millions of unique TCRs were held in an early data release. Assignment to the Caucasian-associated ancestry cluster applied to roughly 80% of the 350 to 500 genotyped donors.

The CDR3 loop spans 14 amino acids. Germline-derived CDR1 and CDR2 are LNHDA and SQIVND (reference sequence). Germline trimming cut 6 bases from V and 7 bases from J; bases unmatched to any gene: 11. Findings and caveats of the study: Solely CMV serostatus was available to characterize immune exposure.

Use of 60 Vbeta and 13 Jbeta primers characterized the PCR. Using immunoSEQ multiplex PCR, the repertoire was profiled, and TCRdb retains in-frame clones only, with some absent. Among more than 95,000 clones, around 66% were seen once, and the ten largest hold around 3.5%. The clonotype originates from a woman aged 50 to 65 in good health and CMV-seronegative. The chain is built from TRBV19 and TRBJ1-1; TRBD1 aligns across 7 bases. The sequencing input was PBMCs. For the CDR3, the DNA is TGTGCCAGTAGGCTACAGGGGAGGAGTGGTGAAGCTTTCTTT. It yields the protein CASRLQGRSGEAFF.